These T cell receptor beta chains were read from a single sample in a study of OX40 agonist ivuxolimab in advanced cancers. The table came from immunoSEQ multiplex PCR; TCRdb's copy has only in-frame clones and leaves some out. Of approximately 74,000 clones in the sample, roughly 87% were seen once. The source was CD4+ or CD8+ T cells sorted from blood, collected in a trial of the OX40 agonist ivuxolimab. These receptors all stem from an adult with an advanced solid tumor such as melanoma, head and neck, liver or kidney cancer. CDR3s include the opening cysteine and the closing phenylalanine or tryptophan. D genes are given only for firm matches. The size of a clone is reported for some rows only, either as once, few or many, or as a class for expanded clones.

D	V	size	length	J	CDR3	DNA
NA	TRBV9	NA	15	TRBJ2-1	CASSPTESSYNEQFF	TGTGCCAGCAGCCCGACTGAGAGCTCCTACAATGAGCAGTTCTTC
TRBD1	TRBV7-6	NA	16	TRBJ1-2	CASSRGTGGANYGYTF	TGTGCCAGCAGTCGAGGGACAGGGGGCGCGAACTATGGCTACACCTTC
TRBD1	TRBV7-6	NA	15	TRBJ1-1	CASSSNRGQGTEAFF	TGTGCCAGCAGCTCAAACAGGGGGCAGGGGACTGAAGCTTTCTTT
NA	TRBV6-4	few	13	TRBJ1-5	CASSVREDQPQHF	TGTGCCAGCAGTGTCAGGGAAGATCAGCCCCAGCATTTT
TRBD1	TRBV29-1	NA	14	TRBJ2-1	CSVERTGGYNEQFF	TGCAGCGTTGAGAGGACAGGGGGCTACAATGAGCAGTTCTTC
NA	TRBV25-1	NA	12	TRBJ2-5	CASGTWGETQYF	TGTGCCAGCGGGACATGGGGGGAGACCCAGTACTTC
NA	TRBV11-1	NA	13	TRBJ2-3	CASSLRRSDTQYF	TGTGCCAGCAGCTTACGGCGATCAGATACGCAGTATTTT
TRBD1	TRBV28	NA	16	TRBJ2-1	CASSPQGTGPYNEQFF	TGTGCCAGCAGCCCCCAGGGGACAGGGCCCTACAATGAGCAGTTCTTC
NA	TRBV7-8	NA	17	TRBJ1-1	CASSLAKRGGVNTEAFF	TGTGCCAGCAGCTTAGCAAAGAGGGGGGGAGTGAACACTGAAGCTTTCTTT
NA	TRBV5-6	NA	13	TRBJ1-5	CASSRDGNQPQHF	TGTGCCAGCAGCAGGGATGGCAATCAGCCCCAGCATTTT
TRBD2	TRBV25-1	NA	16	TRBJ2-2	CASSESGAGAAGELFF	TGTGCCAGCAGTGAATCTGGGGCGGGAGCGGCCGGGGAGCTGTTTTTT
TRBD1	TRBV27	NA	17	TRBJ1-4	CASSTLTGGVGHEKLFF	TGTGCCAGCAGTACCTTAACAGGGGGCGTGGGACATGAAAAACTGTTTTTT
NA	TRBV5-6	NA	14	TRBJ2-7	CASSRTAKTYEQYF	TGTGCCAGCAGTCGGACAGCCAAGACCTACGAGCAGTACTTC
NA	TRBV5-6	once	15	TRBJ1-1	CASSFPGTLNTEAFF	TGTGCCAGCAGCTTTCCCGGGACGCTTAACACTGAAGCTTTCTTT
TRBD1	TRBV5-1	NA	15	TRBJ1-5	CASSFGDRQGSTQHF	TGCGCCAGCAGCTTTGGGGACAGGCAGGGAAGTACCCAGCATTTT
NA	TRBV9	NA	16	TRBJ2-5	CASSVGIRPGQETQYF	TGTGCCAGCAGCGTAGGGATCAGACCCGGACAAGAGACCCAGTACTTC
NA	TRBV7-5	NA	12	TRBJ2-7	CVRTPIPYEQYF	TGTGTCAGAACACCTATACCGTACGAGCAGTACTTC
NA	TRBV28	NA	12	TRBJ1-1	CASSLRGTEAFF	TGTGCCAGCAGCTTGAGAGGCACTGAAGCTTTCTTT
NA	TRBV7-9	NA	12	TRBJ1-2	CASSLENYGYTF	TGTGCCAGCAGCTTAGAAAATTATGGCTACACCTTC
NA	TRBV30	NA	14	TRBJ2-2	CAWSVRGLDGELFF	TGTGCCTGGAGTGTTCGGGGGCTCGACGGGGAGCTGTTTTTT
TRBD1	TRBV18	NA	14	TRBJ1-5	CASSRTGDNQPQHF	TGTGCCAGCTCACGAACAGGGGACAATCAGCCCCAGCATTTT
TRBD1	TRBV5-1	NA	15	TRBJ1-2	CASSLESGGTGGYTF	TGCGCCAGCAGCTTGGAGTCAGGGGGTACGGGTGGCTACACCTTC
NA	TRBV12-5	NA	12	TRBJ2-1	CASGTGWNEQFF	TGTGCTAGTGGAACAGGGTGGAATGAGCAGTTCTTC
NA	TRBV11-2	NA	14	TRBJ1-5	CASSPTGNNQPQHF	TGTGCCAGCAGCCCCACAGGGAACAATCAGCCCCAGCATTTT
NA	TRBV10-3	NA	15	TRBJ2-7	CAISEGVLSSYEQYF	TGTGCCATCAGTGAGGGGGTCTTGAGCTCCTACGAGCAGTACTTC
TRBD2	TRBV7-3	once	16	TRBJ2-3	CASSLGTSGSPDTQYF	TGTGCCAGCAGCTTAGGAACTAGCGGGAGCCCAGATACGCAGTATTTT
NA	TRBV11-1	NA	14	TRBJ1-1	CASKAGPSNTEAFF	TGTGCCAGCAAAGCGGGCCCATCGAACACTGAAGCTTTCTTT
NA	TRBV10-3	NA	14	TRBJ2-2	CAITGTPNTGELFF	TGTGCCATAACCGGGACTCCGAACACCGGGGAGCTGTTTTTT
NA	TRBV15	NA	12	TRBJ1-1	CATSREGTEAFF	TGTGCCACCAGCAGAGAAGGCACTGAAGCTTTCTTT
TRBD2	TRBV5-8	few	15	TRBJ2-2	CASSLALAGTGELFF	TGTGCCAGCAGCTTGGCTCTAGCGGGGACCGGGGAGCTGTTTTTT
TRBD2	TRBV5-4	NA	15	TRBJ2-3	CASSFRAGERDTQYF	TGTGCCAGCAGCTTCCGGGCGGGAGAAAGGGATACGCAGTATTTT
NA	TRBV10-1	NA	13	TRBJ1-1	CASSQGQNTEAFF	TGCGCCAGCAGCCAAGGACAAAACACTGAAGCTTTCTTT
NA	TRBV28	NA	15	TRBJ1-2	CASSSQGNKNYGYTF	TGTGCCAGCAGTTCACAGGGCAATAAAAACTATGGCTACACCTTC
TRBD2	TRBV6-6	NA	15	TRBJ2-1	CASSYGGTSINEQFF	TGTGCCAGCAGTTACGGCGGGACTAGCATCAATGAGCAGTTCTTC
NA	TRBV6-1	NA	15	TRBJ2-3	CASSEWEQATDTQYF	TGTGCCAGCAGTGAATGGGAGCAGGCCACAGATACGCAGTATTTT
TRBD1	TRBV5-1	NA	14	TRBJ2-2	CASSLGTGPGELFF	TGCGCCAGCAGCTTGGGGACAGGTCCCGGGGAGCTGTTTTTT
NA	TRBV11-2	few	13	TRBJ1-5	CASSLASRQPQHF	TGTGCCAGCAGCTTAGCATCGAGGCAGCCCCAGCATTTT
NA	TRBV6-1	NA	11	TRBJ2-7	CASSESYEQYF	TGTGCCAGCAGTGAATCCTACGAGCAGTACTTC
NA	TRBV2	few	15	TRBJ2-2	CASSATTSNTGELFF	TGTGCCAGCAGTGCCACCACATCGAACACCGGGGAGCTGTTTTTT
NA	TRBV5-4	NA	13	TRBJ2-3	CASSTQGTDTQYF	TGTGCCAGCAGCACCCAGGGCACAGATACGCAGTATTTT
NA	TRBV10-3	NA	14	TRBJ1-1	CAISEGTFGTEAFF	TGTGCCATCAGTGAGGGGACATTTGGGACTGAAGCTTTCTTT